The 2 T cell receptor beta chains given below trace back to one sample, sequenced in a study of T cell responses to AZD1222 COVID-19 vaccine. Assay: immunoSEQ multiplex PCR; the TCRdb copy retains only in-frame clones and omits some. The data hold 87,000 or so clones, with about 89% observed a single time. The source material was peripheral blood, sampled on day 0 of AZD1222 vaccination. The source of these receptors is an adult in good health.

The gene calls are TRBV30 and TRBJ2-1, with 7 bases that match TRBD2. This CDR3 region has 17 residues. The germline CDR1 and CDR2 sequences are GTSNPN and SVGIG (reference sequence). The V and J ends lost 6 bases and 0 bases, in that order; junction bases with no gene match: 14. The CDR3 sequence is CACNPSSGGGSYNEQFF. CDR3 DNA: TGTGCCTGCAACCCATCCTCAGGCGGGGGCTCCTACAATGAGCAGTTCTTC.

The rearrangement joins TRBV19 to TRBJ1-2, with 7 bases fitting TRBD1. CDR3 length equals 14 residues. Germline-derived CDR1 and CDR2 are LNHDA and SQIVND (reference sequence). J gave up 13 bases and V 7 bases, and 18 bases lay outside the gene matches. CDR3 protein: CASTNQDRSVRCTF. The DNA of the CDR3 is TGTGCCAGTACCAATCAGGACAGGAGCGTACGGTGCACCTTC.